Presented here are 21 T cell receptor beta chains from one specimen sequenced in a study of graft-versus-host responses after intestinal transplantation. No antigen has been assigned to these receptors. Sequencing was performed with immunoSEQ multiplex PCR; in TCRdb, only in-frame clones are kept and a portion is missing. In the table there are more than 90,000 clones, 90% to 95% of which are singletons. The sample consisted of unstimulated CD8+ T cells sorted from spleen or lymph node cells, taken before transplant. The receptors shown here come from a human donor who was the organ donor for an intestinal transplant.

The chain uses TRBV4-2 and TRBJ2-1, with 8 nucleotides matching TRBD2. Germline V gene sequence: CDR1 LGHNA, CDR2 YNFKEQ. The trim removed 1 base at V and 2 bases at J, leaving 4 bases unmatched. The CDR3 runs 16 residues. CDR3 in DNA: TGTGCCAGCAGCCAAGTACCGGGACTAGCCTACAATGAGCAGTTCTTC. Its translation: CASSQVPGLAYNEQFF.

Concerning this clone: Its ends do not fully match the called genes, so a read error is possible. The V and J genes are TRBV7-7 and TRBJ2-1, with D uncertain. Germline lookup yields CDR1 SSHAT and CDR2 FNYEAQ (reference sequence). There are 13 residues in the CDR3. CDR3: CASSLSADNEQFF. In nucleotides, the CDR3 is TGTGCTAGCAGCTTATCGGCGGACAATGAGCAGTTCTTC. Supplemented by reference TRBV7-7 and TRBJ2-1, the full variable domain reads GAGVSQSPRYKVTKRGQDVTLRCDPISSHATLYWYQQALGQGPEFLTYFNYEAQPDKSGLPSDRFSAERPEGSISTLTIQRTEQRDSAMYRCASSLSADNEQFFGPGTRLTVL.

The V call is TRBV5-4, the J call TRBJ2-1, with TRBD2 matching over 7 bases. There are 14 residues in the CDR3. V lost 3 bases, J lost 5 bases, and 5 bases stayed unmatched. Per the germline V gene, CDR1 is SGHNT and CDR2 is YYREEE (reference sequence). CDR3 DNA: TGTGCCAGCAGCTGGTCTAGCGGAAACAATGAGCAGTTCTTC. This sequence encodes CASSWSSGNNEQFF.

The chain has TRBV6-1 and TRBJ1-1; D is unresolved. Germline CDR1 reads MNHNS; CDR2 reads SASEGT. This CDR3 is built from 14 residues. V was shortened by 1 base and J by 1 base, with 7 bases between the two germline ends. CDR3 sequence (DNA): TGTGCCAGCAGTGAAGAATATCGGAACACTGAAGCTTTCTTT. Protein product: CASSEEYRNTEAFF.

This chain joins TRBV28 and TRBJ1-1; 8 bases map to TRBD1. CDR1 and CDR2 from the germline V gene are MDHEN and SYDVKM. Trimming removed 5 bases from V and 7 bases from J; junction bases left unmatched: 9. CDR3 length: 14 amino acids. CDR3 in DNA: TGTGCCAGCAGTATGACCGGGACAGGTCATGAAGCTTTCTTT. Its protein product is CASSMTGTGHEAFF.

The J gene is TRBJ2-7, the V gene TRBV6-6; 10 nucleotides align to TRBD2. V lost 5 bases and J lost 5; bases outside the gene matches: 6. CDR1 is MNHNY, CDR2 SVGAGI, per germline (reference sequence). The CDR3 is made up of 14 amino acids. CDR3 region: CASSPGTSAHEQYF. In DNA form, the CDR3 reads TGTGCCAGCAGTCCGGGGACTAGCGCCCACGAGCAGTACTTC.

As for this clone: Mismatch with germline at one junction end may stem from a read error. Here the CDR3 DNA reads TGTGCCAGCACCACCCTCGGGGGGTACGGGCAGTACTTC. Translation: CASTTLGGYGQYF. The chain carries TRBV28 and TRBJ2-7, with 7 bases lining up with TRBD2. Germline-derived CDR1 and CDR2 are MDHEN and SYDVKM. The CDR3 runs 13 residues.

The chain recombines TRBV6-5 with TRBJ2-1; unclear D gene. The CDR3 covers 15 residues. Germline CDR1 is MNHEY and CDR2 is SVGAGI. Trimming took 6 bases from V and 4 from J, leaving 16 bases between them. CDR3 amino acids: CASSLVDSGYNEQFF. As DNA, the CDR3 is TGTGCCAGCAGCCTTGTAGACTCTGGTTACAATGAGCAGTTCTTC.

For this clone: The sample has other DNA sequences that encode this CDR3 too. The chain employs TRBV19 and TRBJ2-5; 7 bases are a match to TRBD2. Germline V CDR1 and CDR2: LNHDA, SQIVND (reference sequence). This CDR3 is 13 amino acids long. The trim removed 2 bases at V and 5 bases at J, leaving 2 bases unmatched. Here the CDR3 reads CASSILGGETQYF. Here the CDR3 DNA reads TGTGCCAGTAGTATACTGGGGGGGGAGACCCAGTACTTC. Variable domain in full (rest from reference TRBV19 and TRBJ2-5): DGGITQSPKYLFRKEGQNVTLSCEQNLNHDAMYWYRQDPGQGLRLIYYSQIVNDFQKGDIAEGYSVSREKKESFPLTVTSAQKNPTAFYLCASSILGGETQYFGPGTRLLVL.

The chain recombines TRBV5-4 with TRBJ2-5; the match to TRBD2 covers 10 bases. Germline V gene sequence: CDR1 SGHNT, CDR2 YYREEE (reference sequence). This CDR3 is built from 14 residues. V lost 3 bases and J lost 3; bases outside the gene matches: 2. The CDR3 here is CASSSGTSEETQYF. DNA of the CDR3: TGTGCCAGCAGCTCTGGGACTAGCGAAGAGACCCAGTACTTC. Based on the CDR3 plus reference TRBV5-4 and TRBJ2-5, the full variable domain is ETGVTQSPTHLIKTRGQQVTLRCSSQSGHNTVSWYQQALGQGPQFIFQYYREEENGRGNFPPRFSGLQFPNYSSELNVNALELDDSALYLCASSSGTSEETQYFGPGTRLLVL.

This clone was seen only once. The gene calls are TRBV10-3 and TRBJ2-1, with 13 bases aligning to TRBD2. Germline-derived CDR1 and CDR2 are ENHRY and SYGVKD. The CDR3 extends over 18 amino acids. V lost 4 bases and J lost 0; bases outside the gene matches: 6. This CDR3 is CAISGVLAGGSSYNEQFF. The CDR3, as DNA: TGTGCCATCAGTGGGGTACTAGCGGGAGGGAGCTCCTACAATGAGCAGTTCTTC.

The CDR3 sequence: CASSAGLAVGEGEAFF. DNA of the CDR3: TGTGCCAGCAGCGCCGGGTTGGCAGTAGGAGAAGGGGAAGCTTTCTTT. The chain uses TRBV9 and TRBJ1-1; D gene ambiguous. Looked up from germline, CDR1 is SGDLS and CDR2 is YYNGEE. The germline V and J ends were trimmed by 3 bases and 8 bases, with 23 bases remaining between them. This CDR3 spans 16 amino acids.

CDR3 bases: TGTGCCAGCAGTTTCCTCGGAGGTTTTCAAGAGACCCAGTACTTC. Translated: CASSFLGGFQETQYF. V is TRBV27 and J is TRBJ2-5; tentatively, D is TRBD2 (5 bases). V was pared by 3 bases and J by 2 bases, with 13 bases between. CDR1 and CDR2 (germline): MNHEY, SMNVEV (reference sequence). The CDR3 runs 15 residues.

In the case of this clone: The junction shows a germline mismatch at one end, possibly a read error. The CDR3 loop reads CASQVSEGVNKRF. CDR3 sequence (DNA): TGTGCCAGCCAAGTCTCAGAGGGCGTGAACAAAAGGTTT. The chain has TRBV7-9 and TRBJ1-1; D ambiguous. The CDR3 sequence is 13 residues long. CDR1 SEHNR and CDR2 FQNEAQ come from the germline V gene (reference sequence).

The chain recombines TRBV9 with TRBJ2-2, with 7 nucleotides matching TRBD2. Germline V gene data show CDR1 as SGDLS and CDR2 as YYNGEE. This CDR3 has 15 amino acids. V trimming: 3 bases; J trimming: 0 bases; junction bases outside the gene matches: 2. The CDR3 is CASSASGTNTGELFF. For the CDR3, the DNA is TGTGCCAGCAGCGCTAGCGGTACGAACACCGGGGAGCTGTTTTTT.

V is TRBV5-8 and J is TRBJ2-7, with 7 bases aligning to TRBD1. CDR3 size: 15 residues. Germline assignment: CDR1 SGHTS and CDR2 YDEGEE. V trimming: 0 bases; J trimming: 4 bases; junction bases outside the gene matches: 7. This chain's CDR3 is CASSLVKGASYEQYF. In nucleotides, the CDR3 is TGTGCCAGCAGCTTGGTAAAGGGGGCTTCATACGAGCAGTACTTC. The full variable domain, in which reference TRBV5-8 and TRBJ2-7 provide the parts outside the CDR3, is EAGVTQSPTHLIKTRGQQATLRCSPISGHTSVYWYQQALGLGLQFLLWYDEGEERNRGNFPPRFSGRQFPNYSSELNVNALELEDSALYLCASSLVKGASYEQYFGPGTRLTVT.

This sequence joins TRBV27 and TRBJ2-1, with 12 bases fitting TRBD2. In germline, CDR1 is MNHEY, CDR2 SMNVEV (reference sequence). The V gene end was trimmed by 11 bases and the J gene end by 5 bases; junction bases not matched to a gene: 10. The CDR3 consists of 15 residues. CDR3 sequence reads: CASSSGTSGHNEQFF. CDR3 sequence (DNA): TGTGCCTCCTCATCCGGGACTAGCGGGCACAATGAGCAGTTCTTC.

CDR3 DNA sequence: TGTGCCAGCCAAAAGACAGTTAACACTGAAGCTTTCTTT. Amino acids: CASQKTVNTEAFF. The chain has TRBV2 and TRBJ1-1, with D tentatively TRBD1 (5 bases). V was shortened by 8 bases and J by 2 bases, with 12 bases between the two germline ends. Germline V gene data show CDR1 as SNHLY and CDR2 as FYNNEI. This CDR3 is built from 13 residues.

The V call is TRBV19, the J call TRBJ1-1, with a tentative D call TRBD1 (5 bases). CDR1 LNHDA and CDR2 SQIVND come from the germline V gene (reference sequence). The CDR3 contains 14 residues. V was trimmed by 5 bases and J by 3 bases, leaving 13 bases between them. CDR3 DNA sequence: TGTGCCAGTAGTCCAAGTGCAGGGTACACTGAAGCTTTCTTT. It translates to CASSPSAGYTEAFF.

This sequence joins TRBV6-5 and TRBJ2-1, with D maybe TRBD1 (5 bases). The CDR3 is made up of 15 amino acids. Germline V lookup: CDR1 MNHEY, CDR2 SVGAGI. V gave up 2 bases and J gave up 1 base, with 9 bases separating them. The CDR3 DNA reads TGTGCCAGCAGTTACGGGGCAGGTTCCTACAATGAGCAGTTCTTC. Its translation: CASSYGAGSYNEQFF.

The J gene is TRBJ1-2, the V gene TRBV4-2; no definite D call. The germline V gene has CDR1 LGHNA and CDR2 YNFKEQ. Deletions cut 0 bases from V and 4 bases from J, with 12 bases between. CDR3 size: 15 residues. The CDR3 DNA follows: TGTGCCAGCAGCCAAGAGGGCAGAGATTCCTATGGCTACACCTTC. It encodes CASSQEGRDSYGYTF.